The 9 T cell receptor beta chains below were found in one sample sequenced in a study of patients and donors after allogeneic stem cell transplantation. TCRdb independently ran MiXCR on the RT-PCR reads; one entry per CDR3 protein. The data show some 960,000 distinct CDR3 sequences, approximately 18% seen once. Input material: blood, either unsorted or a sorted T cell fraction (not recorded which). These TCRs come from a human donor who was either an allogeneic HSCT recipient or a stem cell or donor lymphocyte infusion donor (not recorded which). It is not recorded whose cells these are; they may come from a transplant donor.

This sequence joins TRBV30 and TRBJ2-5; 13 bases align to TRBD2. Germline lookup yields CDR1 GTSNPN and CDR2 SVGIG (reference sequence). V shed 2 bases and J 0 bases; nucleotides not matched to a gene: 12. The CDR3 is made up of 19 amino acids. Here the CDR3 DNA reads TGTGCCTGGAGTCTGGGACTAGCGGGGAGCTTCGAGTACCAAGAGACCCAGTACTTC. Translation gives CAWSLGLAGSFEYQETQYF.

The sample holds a few counts of this clonotype. This rearrangement joins TRBV2 to TRBJ2-1, with 12 bases lining up with TRBD2. The CDR3 is 14 residues long. Germline lookup yields CDR1 SNHLY and CDR2 FYNNEI. The V segment lost 2 bases and the J segment 16 bases; nucleotides outside the gene matches: 9. CDR3: CASSESTSGGTAFF. As DNA, the CDR3 is TGTGCCAGCAGTGAATCGACTAGCGGGGGTACCGCATTCTTC. Variable domain in full (rest from reference TRBV2 and TRBJ2-1): EPEVTQTPSHQVTQMGQEVILRCVPISNHLYFYWYRQILGQKVEFLVSFYNNEISEKSEIFDDQFSVERPDGSNFTLKIRSTKLEDSAMYFCASSESTSGGTAFFGPGTRLTVL.

This chain links TRBV5-1 with TRBJ2-5; the D gene is possibly TRBD2 (6 bases). The germline V gene encodes CDR1 SGHRS and CDR2 YFSETQ. The CDR3 is made up of 14 amino acids. The ends were cut back, 4 bases at V and 4 bases at J, with 14 bases in the middle. The CDR3 nucleotides are TGCGCCAGCAGCGTCATGGGGGGTGGAGAGACCCAGTACTTC. Residues: CASSVMGGGETQYF.

This sequence joins TRBV29-1 and TRBJ1-1, with D uncertain. V shed 7 bases and J shed 1 base, with 13 bases lying between them. The germline CDR1 and CDR2 sequences are SQVTM and ANQGSEA. The CDR3 totals 13 residues. CDR3 sequence (DNA): TGCAGCGGGAGGGCGGGTACGAACACTGAAGCTTTCTTT. Protein: CSGRAGTNTEAFF. Complete variable domain (other parts from reference TRBV29-1 and TRBJ1-1): SAVISQKPSRDICQRGTSLTIQCQVDSQVTMMFWYRQQPGQSLTLIATANQGSEATYESGFVIDKFPISRPNLTFSTLTVSNMSPEDSSIYLCSGRAGTNTEAFFGQGTRLTVV.

This rearrangement joins TRBV27 to TRBJ2-1; 10 nucleotides agree with TRBD2. After removal of 3 bases from V and 6 bases from J, the junction contained 11 bases not matched to a gene. The length of the CDR3 is 17 residues. From germline, CDR1 is MNHEY and CDR2 SMNVEV (reference sequence). CDR3 bases: TGTGCCAGCAGTTTTCTCTTAGGGGCTAGCGGGGGCAATGAGCAGTTCTTC. Residues: CASSFLLGASGGNEQFF.

This clonotype was seen only a few times. The genes are TRBV24-1 and TRBJ2-5; D gene unclear. Per the germline V gene, CDR1 is KGHDR and CDR2 is SFDVKD. The germline V and J ends were trimmed by 5 bases and 0 bases, with 9 bases remaining between them. The CDR3 is made up of 14 amino acids. The CDR3 protein is CATSGSRYQETQYF. The CDR3 region has the DNA TGTGCCACCAGTGGATCCAGGTACCAAGAGACCCAGTACTTC.

This clonotype was counted only a few times. The chain couples TRBV20-1 to TRBJ1-6; the D gene is possibly TRBD1 (6 bases). Deletions cut 6 bases from V and 9 bases from J, with 9 bases between. Germline CDR1 reads DFQATT; CDR2 reads SNEGSKA (reference sequence). This CDR3 is built from 11 residues. CDR3 sequence reads: CSAKGGSPLHF. The DNA of the CDR3 is TGCAGTGCAAAGGGGGGTTCACCCCTCCACTTT.

This clonotype was seen a few times. The chain couples TRBV6-5 to TRBJ1-6; D is undetermined. Germline V gene lookup returns CDR1 MNHEY and CDR2 SVGAGI. The germline V and J ends were trimmed by 0 bases and 0 bases, with 12 bases remaining between them. The CDR3 spans 18 residues. CDR3 loop: CASSYSMTGSSYNSPLHF. The CDR3 DNA sequence: TGTGCCAGCAGTTACTCGATGACGGGGAGCTCCTATAATTCACCCCTCCACTTT.

This clonotype was counted a few times. V and J are TRBV7-9 and TRBJ2-3, with D perhaps TRBD1 (6 bases). CDR3 size: 15 residues. CDR1 is SEHNR, CDR2 FQNEAQ, per germline (reference sequence). Trimming left V 6 bases short and J 0 bases short, with 13 bases between. The CDR3 region is CASSSGQKSTDTQYF. CDR3 bases: TGTGCCAGCAGTTCCGGACAGAAGAGCACAGATACGCAGTATTTT.